What follows are 27 T cell receptor beta chains derived from one specimen sequenced in a study of molecular identifiers for immune sequencing clone quantification. Each CDR3 protein is one row after TCRdb ran MiXCR on the PCR reads. The table shows 50,000 to 70,000 distinct CDR3 sequences, with 15% to 20% occurring only once. The specimen was naive CD8+ T cells from blood, with Jurkat cell RNA spiked in. Subset noted: FACS-sorted CD8+CD4-CCR7+CD45RA+ naive T cells. All receptors come from a human donor in good health. Some libraries in this study had Jurkat cell RNA spiked in.

This clonotype occurred many times. The rearrangement links TRBV27 to TRBJ2-3, with no clear D. Trimming stripped 10 bases from V and 2 bases from J, with 22 bases between. This CDR3 spans 16 amino acids. In germline, CDR1 is MNHEY, CDR2 SMNVEV (reference sequence). The CDR3 loop reads CAIEVGPDPDTDTQYF. CDR3 DNA sequence: TGTGCCATCGAGGTGGGTCCGGACCCGGACACAGATACGCAGTATTTT.

This chain joins TRBV10-3 and TRBJ2-7; D is possibly TRBD2 (6 bases). V dropped 4 bases and J dropped 7 bases, with 20 bases sitting between them. This CDR3 is 15 amino acids long. From germline, CDR1 is ENHRY and CDR2 SYGVKD. The CDR3 sequence: CAISGDSNLSGEQYF. The CDR3 nucleotides are TGTGCCATCAGTGGGGACTCAAACCTGTCGGGAGAGCAGTACTTC.

The chain combines TRBV12-3 or TRBV12-4 with TRBJ1-2; D unresolved. Between the trimmed V and J ends, which lost 5 bases and 6 bases, there was a span of 16 bases. This CDR3 has 14 residues. The CDR3 bases are TGTGCCAGCAGTCCCCTCTCAGACCCTCATGGCTACACCTTC. This codes for CASSPLSDPHGYTF.

This clonotype came up a few times. CDR3 nucleotides: TGTGCCAGCAGTTTCCCCGGGGGAGACGAGCAGTACTTC. Protein sequence: CASSFPGGDEQYF. V and J are TRBV27 and TRBJ2-7; the D gene is possibly TRBD2 (6 bases). CDR1 and CDR2 from the germline V gene are MNHEY and SMNVEV (reference sequence). V was shortened by 3 bases and J by 5 bases, with 11 bases between the two germline ends. The CDR3 is 13 residues long.

In this sample, this clonotype turned up many times. V is TRBV19 and J is TRBJ1-2, with D perhaps TRBD1 (5 bases). This CDR3 region has 14 residues. V was cut by 1 base and J by 4 bases, with 10 bases left in between. Germline lookup yields CDR1 LNHDA and CDR2 SQIVND (reference sequence). The CDR3 DNA reads as TGTGCCAGTAGTATAGCTCCGGGGGGCTATGGCTACACCTTC. It yields the protein CASSIAPGGYGYTF.

In DNA, the CDR3 is TGTGCCAGCAGCTTAGACGGGGGCGGGCAGTACTTC. It yields the protein CASSLDGGGQYF. The genes are TRBV7-9 and TRBJ2-7; D is tentatively TRBD1 or TRBD2 (6 bases each). V was cut by 1 base and J by 9 bases, with 10 bases left in between. This CDR3 is built from 12 residues. Germline CDR1 reads SEHNR; CDR2 reads FQNEAQ (reference sequence).

The sample holds many counts of this clonotype. CDR3 sequence (DNA): TGTGCCAGCAGTTCAAACCAGGGCTACGAGCAGTACTTC. Its translation: CASSSNQGYEQYF. The chain employs TRBV7-6 and TRBJ2-7; the D gene is possibly TRBD1 (5 bases). This CDR3 is built from 13 residues. Germline V gene lookup returns CDR1 SGHVS and CDR2 FNYEAQ. V was shortened by 6 bases and J by 3 bases, with 12 bases between the two germline ends.

This clonotype showed up many times. V usage is TRBV5-1 and J usage is TRBJ2-7, with D perhaps TRBD2 (5 bases). The CDR3 extends over 16 amino acids. V gave up 0 bases and J gave up 1 base, with 14 bases separating them. Germline-derived CDR1 and CDR2 are SGHRS and YFSETQ. CDR3 region: CASSLEGSALSYEQYF. In DNA form, the CDR3 reads TGCGCCAGCAGCTTGGAGGGTAGCGCTTTATCCTACGAGCAGTACTTC.

The rearrangement uses TRBV10-2 and TRBJ2-1; D not resolved. The germline V and J ends were trimmed by 2 bases and 8 bases, with 4 bases remaining between them. The CDR3 spans 11 residues. CDR1 is WSHSY, CDR2 SAAADI, per germline. CDR3 region: CASSEIDEQFF. CDR3 coding DNA: TGCGCCAGCAGTGAGATAGATGAGCAGTTCTTC.

With respect to this clonotype: Just one base apart from a much larger clone, this may be a read error. This chain joins TRBV19 and TRBJ2-7; D unclear. V was cut by 3 bases and J by 0 bases, with 9 bases left in between. The CDR3 spans 14 residues. The germline V gene encodes CDR1 LNHDA and CDR2 SQIVND (reference sequence). CDR3 sequence: CASSIGPDSYEQYF. In DNA, the CDR3 is TGTGCCAGTAGTATCGGTCCAGACTCCTACGAGCAGTACTTC.

This clonotype came up many times. The CDR3 sequence is CASSPRIGSYNSPLHF. In nucleotides, the CDR3 is TGTGCCAGCAGCCCCCGTATTGGCTCCTATAATTCACCCCTCCACTTT. V and J are TRBV2 and TRBJ1-6; D gene ambiguous. The CDR3 extends over 16 amino acids. V lost 6 bases and J lost 0, with 12 bases in between. Germline V lookup: CDR1 SNHLY, CDR2 FYNNEI.

This clonotype was detected many times. This chain joins TRBV28 and TRBJ2-7, with 7 bases that match TRBD2. Trimming took 3 bases from V and 4 from J; bases not matched to a gene: 6. The germline CDR1 and CDR2 sequences are MDHEN and SYDVKM. The CDR3 sequence is 14 residues long. The CDR3 sequence: CASSLVAGLYEQYF. The DNA for the CDR3 is TGTGCCAGCAGTTTGGTAGCGGGCCTGTACGAGCAGTACTTC. The whole variable domain, filled in from reference TRBV28 and TRBJ2-7, reads DVKVTQSSRYLVKRTGEKVFLECVQDMDHENMFWYRQDPGLGLRLIYFSYDVKMKEKGDIPEGYSVSREKKERFSLILESASTNQTSMYLCASSLVAGLYEQYFGPGTRLTVT.

This clonotype was recorded at least ten times. The chain couples TRBV4-3 to TRBJ2-5; the match to TRBD2 covers 9 bases. The germline V gene has CDR1 LGHNA and CDR2 YSLEER. The CDR3 consists of 15 residues. Losses at the gene ends were 1 base for V and 5 bases for J; bases not matched to a gene: 5. The CDR3 reads CASSQVVSGSETQYF. The CDR3 DNA sequence: TGCGCCAGCAGCCAAGTTGTTAGCGGGAGTGAGACCCAGTACTTC.

The chain is built from TRBV3-1 and TRBJ1-4, with TRBD1 matching 9 bases. Germline V lookup: CDR1 LGHDT, CDR2 YNNKEL (reference sequence). V shed 4 bases, J shed 7 bases, and the junction held 10 bases outside the gene matches. CDR3 length: 16 amino acids. The CDR3: CASSLSGTGLSEKLFF. CDR3 nucleotides: TGTGCCAGCAGCCTATCCGGGACAGGGCTGAGTGAAAAACTGTTTTTT.

This clonotype was detected many times. The V and J genes are TRBV20-1 and TRBJ2-7, with D unclear. CDR3 length: 13 residues. With 3 bases removed from V and 0 bases from J, the gap between germline ends came to 9 bases. Germline CDR1 and CDR2: DFQATT and SNEGSKA (reference sequence). The CDR3 loop is CSARNSLSYEQYF. CDR3 coding DNA: TGCAGTGCTAGGAACAGCCTCTCCTACGAGCAGTACTTC.

This clonotype was counted at least ten times. The chain employs TRBV11-2 and TRBJ2-1; D gene ambiguous. Trimming removed 5 bases from V and 5 bases from J, with 16 bases in between. This CDR3 is 15 amino acids long. Germline V CDR1 and CDR2: SGHAT, FQNNGV. The CDR3 DNA reads TGTGCCAGCAGCCCCCGTTGGGCAGTGAACAATGAGCAGTTCTTC. As protein: CASSPRWAVNNEQFF.

This clonotype has ten or more counts. CDR3 loop: CAIEDRVMLEQFF. DNA of the CDR3: TGTGCCATCGAGGACCGCGTAATGTTGGAGCAGTTCTTC. The V gene is TRBV12-3 or TRBV12-4, the J gene TRBJ2-1; D is uncertain. V lost 10 bases and J lost 10, with 20 bases in between. The length of the CDR3 is 13 residues.

This clonotype has at least ten counts. The genes are TRBV7-3 and TRBJ2-7, with 10 bases lining up with TRBD1. V shed 5 bases and J 2 bases; nucleotides not matched to a gene: 6. Germline CDR1 reads SGHTA; CDR2 reads FQGTGA. The CDR3 has 15 residues. The CDR3 here is CASSKSGTGAYEQYF. The CDR3 nucleotides read TGTGCCAGCAGCAAAAGTGGGACAGGGGCCTACGAGCAGTACTTC.

At least ten counts were recorded for this clonotype. This rearrangement joins TRBV20-1 to TRBJ2-7, with TRBD1 as a possible D gene (5 bases). Germline V lookup: CDR1 DFQATT, CDR2 SNEGSKA (reference sequence). The germline V and J ends were trimmed by 6 bases and 2 bases, with 17 bases remaining between them. CDR3 length: 14 amino acids. The CDR3 spells CSAPYRKLTYEQYF. In nucleotides, the CDR3 is TGCAGTGCGCCTTACAGGAAACTGACCTACGAGCAGTACTTC.

This clonotype was observed a few times. A single base separates this from a much larger clone, so it may be a read error. The genes are TRBV7-6 and TRBJ1-3; D ambiguous. This CDR3 is built from 13 residues. V was pared by 1 base and J by 6 bases, with 7 bases between. CDR1 is SGHVS and CDR2 is FNYEAQ in the germline V gene. The CDR3 loop is CASSLGKSNTIYF. As DNA, the CDR3 is TGTGCCAGCAGCTTAGGGAAATCAAACACCATATATTTT.

Many counts were recorded for this clonotype. This chain uses TRBV28 with TRBJ2-5; 11 nucleotides match TRBD2. The CDR3 is 16 residues long. The germline V gene has CDR1 MDHEN and CDR2 SYDVKM. Losses at the gene ends were 6 bases for V and 5 bases for J; bases not matched to a gene: 11. CDR3 in amino acids: CASRIGSGREGETQYF. The CDR3 nucleotides read TGTGCCAGCAGGATCGGTAGCGGGAGGGAAGGGGAGACCCAGTACTTC.

This clonotype was recorded many times. This sequence joins TRBV30 and TRBJ2-1; D remains ambiguous. This CDR3 is 11 amino acids long. Trimming left V 4 bases short and J 4 bases short, with 5 bases between. Germline V lookup: CDR1 GTSNPN, CDR2 SVGIG (reference sequence). The CDR3: CAWKEYNEQFF. Here the CDR3 DNA reads TGTGCCTGGAAGGAGTACAATGAGCAGTTCTTC.

This clonotype was observed a handful of times. The CDR3 bases are TGTGCCAGCAGCTTAGGCCCAGGAAATTCACCCCTCCACTTT. Protein: CASSLGPGNSPLHF. This chain joins TRBV7-3 and TRBJ1-6; D is uncertain. The CDR3 runs 14 residues. The germline V and J ends were trimmed by 2 bases and 7 bases, with 9 bases remaining between them. Per germline, CDR1 SGHTA and CDR2 FQGTGA.

Concerning this clonotype itself: The junction departs from germline at one end; a sequencing error may be responsible. The chain uses TRBV3-1 and TRBJ1-5; no reliable D call. This CDR3 contains 13 residues. In germline, CDR1 is LGHDT, CDR2 YNNKEL (reference sequence). This CDR3 reads CASGQVYGQPQHF. The CDR3, as DNA: TGTGCCAGCGGCCAAGTGTATGGTCAGCCCCAGCATTTT.

This clonotype was seen a handful of times. The V gene is TRBV4-1, the J gene TRBJ2-2; 12 bases fit TRBD2. Germline V CDR1 and CDR2: MGHRA, YSYEKL. The CDR3 covers 15 residues. The V and J ends lost 5 bases and 7 bases, in that order; junction bases with no gene match: 5. This chain's CDR3 is CASSSTSGSSGELFF. Written as DNA, the CDR3 is TGCGCCAGCAGCTCGACTAGCGGGAGTAGCGGGGAGCTGTTTTTT.

The table lists this clonotype with a few counts. The chain joins TRBV2 to TRBJ2-1; 14 bases are a match to TRBD2. Germline CDR1 and CDR2: SNHLY and FYNNEI. CDR3 length: 15 residues. The junction had 6 bases not matched to a gene; V was cut back by 8 bases and J by 6 bases. In DNA, the CDR3 is TGTGCCAGCTTCTCCGGGACTAGCGGGAGCAATGAGCAGTTCTTC. Protein sequence: CASFSGTSGSNEQFF.

This clonotype was seen repeatedly, ten times or more. The chain combines TRBV11-2 with TRBJ2-3, with 8 bases aligning to TRBD2. Germline lookup yields CDR1 SGHAT and CDR2 FQNNGV. CDR3 length: 21 amino acids. V shed 2 bases, J shed 4 bases, and the junction held 23 bases outside the gene matches. The CDR3 here is CASSLSNFGIAGRMGPDTQYF. The CDR3 coding sequence is TGTGCCAGCAGCTTAAGTAATTTCGGGATAGCGGGAAGGATGGGGCCAGATACGCAGTATTTT.